What follows are 14 T cell receptor beta chains derived from one specimen sequenced in a study of CD8 T cell repertoires and HIV-1 epitope variants. TCRdb's copy holds only in-frame clones and misses some; the assay was immunoSEQ multiplex PCR. The sample has under 6,500 clones, under 70% seen once. Their target antigens are unknown. Sequenced sample: cultured CD8+ T cells derived from PBMCs. The source of these receptors is a male donor with HIV.

The chain carries TRBV28 and TRBJ2-2; TRBD1 is a possible D gene (5 bases). The germline V and J ends were trimmed by 2 bases and 5 bases, with 9 bases remaining between them. The CDR3 is 14 amino acids. CDR1 is MDHEN, CDR2 SYDVKM, per germline. CDR3 region: CASSLDSRTGELFF. CDR3 sequence (DNA): TGTGCCAGCAGTTTAGACAGTAGGACCGGGGAGCTGTTTTTT.

The gene calls are TRBV28 and TRBJ2-2; TRBD2 matches 8 bases. Germline-derived CDR1 and CDR2 are MDHEN and SYDVKM. The CDR3 spans 16 residues. Unmatched junction bases numbered 3, after V lost 1 base and J lost 2 bases. Written as DNA, the CDR3 is TGTGCCAGCAGTTTATTGAGCGGGGGTAACACCGGGGAGCTGTTTTTT. This gives the protein CASSLLSGGNTGELFF. Full variable domain (rest looked up from reference TRBV28 and TRBJ2-2): DVKVTQSSRYLVKRTGEKVFLECVQDMDHENMFWYRQDPGLGLRLIYFSYDVKMKEKGDIPEGYSVSREKKERFSLILESASTNQTSMYLCASSLLSGGNTGELFFGEGSRLTVL.

Of note for this clone: An end of the junction does not agree with germline; a read error may underlie this. This sequence joins TRBV7-7 and TRBJ2-2; D may correspond to TRBD1 or TRBD2 (6 bases each). The CDR3 loop spans 17 amino acids. The V gene's germline CDR1 is SSHAT and CDR2 FNYEAQ (reference sequence). CDR3 loop: CASSLRLMGGEGGELFF. CDR3 coding DNA: TGTGCTAGCAGCTTGCGGCTAATGGGGGGCGAAGGCGGGGAGCTGTTTTTT. Looking up the rest from reference TRBV7-7 and TRBJ2-2 gives the full variable domain: GAGVSQSPRYKVTKRGQDVTLRCDPISSHATLYWYQQALGQGPEFLTYFNYEAQPDKSGLPSDRFSAERPEGSISTLTIQRTEQRDSAMYRCASSLRLMGGEGGELFFGEGSRLTVL.

In this sample, this clone turned up a few times. V is TRBV5-1 and J is TRBJ2-7; perhaps TRBD2 as D (6 bases). Germline CDR1 and CDR2: SGHRS and YFSETQ. This CDR3 region has 14 residues. Trimming took 4 bases from V and 5 from J, leaving 16 bases between them. The CDR3 DNA sequence: TGCGCCAGCAGCCGCACCCCGGAGGGTAACGAGCAGTACTTC. Its protein is CASSRTPEGNEQYF.

The chain recombines TRBV10-2 with TRBJ2-5; perhaps TRBD1 as D (5 bases). The better agreement between TRBJ2-7 and the DNA end casts doubt on the J call. This CDR3 spans 13 amino acids. Germline CDR1 reads WSHSY; CDR2 reads SAAADI. In DNA, the CDR3 is TGCGCCAGCGCATTGGGGCAGTCCTACGAGCAGTACTTC. This codes for CASALGQSYEQYF.

The chain has TRBV6-5 and TRBJ2-7; TRBD1 agrees at 7 bases. CDR3 length: 15 amino acids. In germline, CDR1 is MNHEY, CDR2 SVGAGI. With 6 bases clipped from V and 2 bases from J, the junction kept 10 bases outside the gene matches. For the CDR3, the DNA is TGTGCCAGCAGCCTGACAGGGTCATTTACCTACGAGCAGTACTTC. It specifies CASSLTGSFTYEQYF.

The rearrangement uses TRBV23-1 and TRBJ2-1; D might be TRBD2 (5 bases). TRBV23-1 is flagged as an ORF with uncertain function. The CDR3 length is 19 residues. Deletions cut 2 bases from V and 3 bases from J, with 23 bases between. The CDR3 reads CASSQRPSRYTLNYNEQFF. The CDR3 coding sequence is TGCGCCAGCAGTCAACGGCCTAGCCGCTATACTTTGAACTACAATGAGCAGTTCTTC.

CDR3 coding DNA: TGTGCCAGCAGCTTGGGACTAGCGGAAGATACGCAGTATTTT. Its protein product is CASSLGLAEDTQYF. This chain links TRBV5-4 with TRBJ2-3; 9 nucleotides align to TRBD2. The length of the CDR3 is 14 residues. CDR1 and CDR2 (germline): SGHNT, YYREEE (reference sequence). V was clipped by 0 bases and J by 5 bases; unmatched bases: 1.

The gene calls are TRBV19 and TRBJ1-2; D perhaps matches TRBD1 (5 bases). V lost 1 base and J 10 bases, leaving 10 bases between the germline ends. CDR1 is LNHDA, CDR2 SQIVND, per germline (reference sequence). This CDR3 is built from 12 residues. The CDR3 sequence: CASSIGGADYTF. CDR3 coding DNA: TGTGCCAGTAGTATAGGAGGGGCCGACTACACCTTC.

This clone has a handful of counts. This chain connects TRBV4-3 to TRBJ1-2; D gene uncertain. Germline V lookup: CDR1 LGHNA, CDR2 YSLEER. CDR3 length equals 16 residues. V was shortened by 0 bases and J by 3 bases, with 14 bases between the two germline ends. CDR3 residues: CASSQDPPDLDYGYTF. The CDR3 DNA sequence: TGCGCCAGCAGCCAAGATCCCCCAGACTTGGACTATGGCTACACCTTC.

This clone has more than one count but fewer than ten. The chain recombines TRBV30 with TRBJ1-2; D is uncertain. The germline V and J ends were trimmed by 2 bases and 5 bases, with 12 bases remaining between them. This CDR3 is 13 amino acids long. The V gene's germline CDR1 is GTSNPN and CDR2 SVGIG (reference sequence). The CDR3 DNA reads TGTGCCTGGAGTTCCCGGGCCCCGTATGGCTACACCTTC. This sequence encodes CAWSSRAPYGYTF.

About this clone itself: This sample also contains other DNA sequences that code for the same CDR3. V is TRBV19 and J is TRBJ2-7; D not resolved. The V end lost 1 base, the J end lost 4 bases, and 11 bases lay between the germline ends. This CDR3 has 14 residues. The germline CDR1 and CDR2 sequences are LNHDA and SQIVND (reference sequence). The CDR3 nucleotides read TGTGCCAGTAGTATAGCCACGGGCGTTTACGAGCAGTACTTC. This encodes CASSIATGVYEQYF.

V usage is TRBV21-1 and J usage is TRBJ2-1; the tabulated D call, TRBD2, remains unverified against the DNA. TRBV21-1 is classified as a pseudogene. The CDR3 extends over 15 amino acids. The CDR3 sequence is CASSKAGGSYNEQFF. Written as DNA, the CDR3 is TGTGCCAGCAGCAAAGCCGGCGGGTCCTACAATGAGCAGTTCTTC.

In DNA form, the CDR3 reads TGTGCCAGCAGCTTGGGGGCTAGGGAGCAGTTCTTC. Its protein product is CASSLGAREQFF. This chain connects TRBV5-8 to TRBJ2-1; no definite D call. The CDR3 extends over 12 amino acids. The V gene lost 0 bases and the J gene lost 10 bases, with 8 bases spanning the gap. CDR1 SGHTS and CDR2 YDEGEE come from the germline V gene.